What follows describes a single T cell receptor (beta chain). CDR1 and CDR2 from the germline V gene are ENHRY and SYGVKD. The CDR3 length is 14 residues. The ends lost 3 bases at V and 2 bases at J; junction bases unmatched: 1. This entry is derived from a study of blood T cells in healthy people across ages. The use of a sample-barcoded 5' primer and a J-beta primer mix characterized a second PCR of 7 to 11 cycles. TCRdb ran MiXCR on the 5' RACE reads and lists one entry per CDR3 protein. The sample includes roughly 1.5 million distinct CDR3 sequences, about 45% seen only once; the top ten take around 4%.

The source material was blood. The chain recombines TRBV10-3 with TRBJ2-3, with 8 bases matching TRBD2. This TCR was recovered from a young woman in good health. This chain's CDR3 is CAISELADTDTQYF. The DNA of the CDR3 is TGTGCCATCAGTGAACTAGCGGACACAGATACGCAGTATTTT.